This T cell receptor beta chain stems from a study of blood T cell repertoires in COVID-19. At the level of the study: Both acute and convalescent COVID-19 samples were obtained from the United States, Italy and Spain.

Clones were sequenced by immunoSEQ multiplex PCR, and TCRdb holds only the in-frame ones, with some missing. The table includes 200,000 to 250,000 clones, 80% to 90% detected once. The V end was cut by 5 bases, the J end by 3 bases, with 13 bases between. CDR3 length equals 14 residues. Germline V gives CDR1 SEHNR, CDR2 FQNEAQ (reference sequence). A case of COVID-19 had been met by exposed participants within 2 weeks before study entry. V gene TRBV7-9 combines with J gene TRBJ1-1; D unresolved. This receptor was taken from a woman aged 25-40 years who had been exposed to COVID-19. Sequencing was performed on PBMCs or T cells enriched from blood (not recorded which). CDR3 sequence (DNA): TGTGCCAGCAGCCAGACGGGGAGTCACACTGAAGCTTTCTTT. Translating gives CASSQTGSHTEAFF.